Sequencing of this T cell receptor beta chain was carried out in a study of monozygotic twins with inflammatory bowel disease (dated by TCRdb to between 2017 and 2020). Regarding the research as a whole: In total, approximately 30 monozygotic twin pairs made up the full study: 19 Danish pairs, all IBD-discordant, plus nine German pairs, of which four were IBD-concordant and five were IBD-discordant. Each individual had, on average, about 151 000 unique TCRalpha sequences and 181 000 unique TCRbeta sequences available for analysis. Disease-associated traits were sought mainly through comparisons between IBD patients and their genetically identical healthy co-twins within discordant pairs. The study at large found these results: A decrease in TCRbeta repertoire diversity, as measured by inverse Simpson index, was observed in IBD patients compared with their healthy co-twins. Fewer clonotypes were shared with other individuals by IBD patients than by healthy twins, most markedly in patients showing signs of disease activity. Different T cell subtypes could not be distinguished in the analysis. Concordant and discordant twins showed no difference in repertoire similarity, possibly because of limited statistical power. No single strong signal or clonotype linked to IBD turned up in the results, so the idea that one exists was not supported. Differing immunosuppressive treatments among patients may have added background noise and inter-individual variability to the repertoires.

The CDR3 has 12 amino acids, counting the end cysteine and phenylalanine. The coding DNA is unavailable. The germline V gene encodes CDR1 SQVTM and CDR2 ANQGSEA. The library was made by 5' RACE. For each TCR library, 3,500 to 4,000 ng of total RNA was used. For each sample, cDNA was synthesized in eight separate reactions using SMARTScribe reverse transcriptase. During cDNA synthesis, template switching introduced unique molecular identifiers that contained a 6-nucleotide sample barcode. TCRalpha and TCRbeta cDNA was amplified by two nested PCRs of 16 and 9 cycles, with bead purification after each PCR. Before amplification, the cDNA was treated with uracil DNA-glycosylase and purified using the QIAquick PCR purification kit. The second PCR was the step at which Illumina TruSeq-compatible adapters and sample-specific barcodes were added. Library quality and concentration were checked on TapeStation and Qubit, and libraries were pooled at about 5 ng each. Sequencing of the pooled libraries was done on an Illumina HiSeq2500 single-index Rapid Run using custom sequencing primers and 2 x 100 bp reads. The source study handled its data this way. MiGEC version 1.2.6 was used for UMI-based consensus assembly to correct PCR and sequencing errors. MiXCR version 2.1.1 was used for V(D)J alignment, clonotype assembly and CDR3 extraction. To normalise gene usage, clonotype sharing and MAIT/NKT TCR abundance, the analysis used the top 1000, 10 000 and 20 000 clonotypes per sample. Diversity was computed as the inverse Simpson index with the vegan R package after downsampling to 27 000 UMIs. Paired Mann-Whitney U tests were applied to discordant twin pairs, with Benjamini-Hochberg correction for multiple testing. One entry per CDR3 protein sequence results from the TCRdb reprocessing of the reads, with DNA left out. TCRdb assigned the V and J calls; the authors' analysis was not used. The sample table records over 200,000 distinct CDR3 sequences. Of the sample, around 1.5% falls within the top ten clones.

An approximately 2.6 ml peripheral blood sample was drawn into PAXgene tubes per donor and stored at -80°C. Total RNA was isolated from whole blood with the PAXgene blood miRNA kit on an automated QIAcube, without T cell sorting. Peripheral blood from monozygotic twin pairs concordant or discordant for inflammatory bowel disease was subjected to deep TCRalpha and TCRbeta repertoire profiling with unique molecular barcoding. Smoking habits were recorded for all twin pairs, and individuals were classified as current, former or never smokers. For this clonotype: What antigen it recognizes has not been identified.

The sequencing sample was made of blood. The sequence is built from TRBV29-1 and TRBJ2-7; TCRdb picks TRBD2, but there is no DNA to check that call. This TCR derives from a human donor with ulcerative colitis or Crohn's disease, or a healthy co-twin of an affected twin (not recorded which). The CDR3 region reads CSASQAANEQYF.